A selection of T cell receptor beta chains follows, all from one sample in a study of cytomegalovirus exposure and HLA in healthy donors. Using immunoSEQ multiplex PCR, the repertoire was profiled, and TCRdb retains in-frame clones only, with some absent. The table has some 81,000 clones, around 70% seen once. The sequencing input was PBMCs. The receptor source for this set is a woman aged 40 to 50 in good health and CMV-seropositive. CDR3s include the opening cysteine and the closing phenylalanine or tryptophan. The order of the fields is D gene, V gene, clone size, J gene, CDR3 DNA, CDR3 protein. D genes are given only for firm matches. Part of the rows lack a size; the others show once, few, many or a class for expanded clones.

TRBD2	TRBV30	.	TRBJ2-5	TGTGCCTGGGAGCGGGGGGTCCAAGAGACCCAGTACTTC	CAWERGVQETQYF
.	TRBV19	.	TRBJ2-3	TGTGCCAGTAGTATGGGGGGGCCGACAGATACGCAGTATTTT	CASSMGGPTDTQYF
TRBD2	TRBV30	.	TRBJ2-1	TGTGCCTGGAGTGTACTAGCGGGAGGCTCGCGTCAGTTCTTC	CAWSVLAGGSRQFF
.	TRBV10-1	once	TRBJ2-2	TGCGCCAGCACGGGGGTCACCGGGGAGCTGTTTTTT	CASTGVTGELFF
.	TRBV19	.	TRBJ1-5	TGTGCCAGTAGTATTGCCTATGCAGGGTCGCCCCAGCATTTT	CASSIAYAGSPQHF
TRBD1	TRBV5-1	.	TRBJ2-7	TGCGCCAGCAGCGGGGGACAGGGGAGGGTCTACGAGCAGTACTTC	CASSGGQGRVYEQYF
TRBD1	TRBV6-5	.	TRBJ1-2	TGTGCCAGCAGTCAAGGACAGGGACGGGGCTACACCTTC	CASSQGQGRGYTF
TRBD2	TRBV5-1	.	TRBJ2-5	TGCGCCAGCAGCTTGCGCGCGGGAGGGCCTCAAGAGACCCAGTACTTC	CASSLRAGGPQETQYF
.	TRBV5-1	.	TRBJ1-3	TGCGCCAGCACGGAAGGGGTCAACTCTGGAAACACCATATATTTT	CASTEGVNSGNTIYF
.	TRBV7-2	few	TRBJ1-2	TGTGCCAGCAGCTTAGTGGGGACACTCGATTCATATGGCTACACCTTC	CASSLVGTLDSYGYTF
TRBD1	TRBV29-1	once	TRBJ1-2	TGCAGCGTCGGACAGGGGGCGGTGGTTGGCTACACCTTC	CSVGQGAVVGYTF
.	TRBV2	once	TRBJ1-6	TGTGCCAGCAGTGAGAGAGTTTCCTATAATTCACCCCTCCACTTT	CASSERVSYNSPLHF
TRBD1	TRBV6-6	.	TRBJ1-3	TGTGCCAGCAGTTTGACAGGGACAGCCGCAGCCCACATATATTTT	CASSLTGTAAAHIYF
.	TRBV4-1	.	TRBJ2-2	TGCGCCAGCAGCCAAGCTGAGTACACCGGGGAGCTGTTTTTT	CASSQAEYTGELFF
.	TRBV7-8	.	TRBJ2-7	TGTGCCAGCAGCCCCCAGGAGGTGTACGAGCAGTACTTC	CASSPQEVYEQYF
.	TRBV6-5	.	TRBJ2-7	TGTGCCAGCAGTTACCATAGCGCAACCTCCTACGAGCAGTACTTC	CASSYHSATSYEQYF
TRBD2	TRBV29-1	.	TRBJ2-3	TGCAGCGTTGAAGGGGACAACGGGAGGGCCGCAGATACGCAGTATTTT	CSVEGDNGRAADTQYF
TRBD2	TRBV29-1	.	TRBJ2-3	TGCAGCATCGCTAGCGGGGGGTCTACAGATACGCAGTATTTT	CSIASGGSTDTQYF